The 25 T cell receptor beta chains in this list originate from one sample, sequenced in a study of cytomegalovirus exposure and HLA in healthy donors. The protocol was immunoSEQ multiplex PCR, while the TCRdb copy is restricted to in-frame clones and leaves out a portion. Of roughly 330,000 clones listed, about 90% were seen once; the top ten hold 0.95% to 1.5%. Sample: PBMCs. The receptors were gathered from a woman in her twenties or thirties in good health and CMV-seropositive.

This chain joins TRBV29-1 and TRBJ2-7; TRBD1 aligns across 8 bases. Germline CDR1 and CDR2: SQVTM and ANQGSEA. J was trimmed by 4 bases and V by 7 bases; bases with no gene match: 12. CDR3 size: 14 residues. The CDR3 nucleotides are TGCAGCGCCCAGAGTGGGACAGGCATATACGAGCAGTACTTC. Protein sequence: CSAQSGTGIYEQYF.

This rearrangement joins TRBV7-9 to TRBJ2-7, with D tentatively TRBD1 (6 bases). The CDR3 totals 16 residues. V shed 4 bases and J shed 5 bases, with 21 bases lying between them. Germline assignment: CDR1 SEHNR and CDR2 FQNEAQ (reference sequence). CDR3 sequence: CASSSPTGSRSHEQYF. CDR3 DNA: TGTGCCAGCAGCTCCCCAACAGGGTCTAGGTCCCACGAGCAGTACTTC. Drawing the rest from reference TRBV7-9 and TRBJ2-7, the complete variable domain is DTGVSQNPRHKITKRGQNVTFRCDPISEHNRLYWYRQTLGQGPEFLTYFQNEAQLEKSRLLSDRFSAERPKGSFSTLEIQRTEQGDSAMYLCASSSPTGSRSHEQYFGPGTRLTVT.

Only a few counts were recorded for this clone. The chain links TRBV27 to TRBJ1-5, with 9 bases identical to TRBD1. Germline V gives CDR1 MNHEY, CDR2 SMNVEV (reference sequence). V lost 2 bases to trimming and J lost 3 bases; unmatched junction nucleotides: 2. This CDR3 is built from 15 residues. The CDR3 sequence: CASSLGQGPNQPQHF. CDR3 DNA: TGTGCCAGCAGTTTAGGACAGGGGCCCAATCAGCCCCAGCATTTT.

V and J are TRBV4-3 and TRBJ2-2; TRBD1 might be the D (6 bases). Germline assignment: CDR1 LGHNA and CDR2 YSLEER. The length of the CDR3 is 19 residues. Trimming removed 0 bases at V and 0 bases at J, with 17 bases between. Here the CDR3 reads CASSQEPDYGQTNTGELFF. Written as DNA, the CDR3 is TGCGCCAGCAGCCAAGAACCTGATTACGGACAGACGAACACCGGGGAGCTGTTTTTT.

J is TRBJ1-4 and V is TRBV4-1; TRBD1 aligns across 7 bases. After removal of 3 bases from V and 8 bases from J, the junction contained 9 bases not matched to a gene. This CDR3 has 15 amino acids. Germline V CDR1 and CDR2: MGHRA, YSYEKL. The DNA of the CDR3 is TGCGCCAGCAGCCACGAGACAGGGTTATCGGAAAAACTGTTTTTT. Translating it yields CASSHETGLSEKLFF.

This rearrangement joins TRBV4-2 to TRBJ2-7, with 14 bases matching TRBD2. The CDR3 has 16 amino acids. J gave up 6 bases and V 0 bases, and 4 bases lay outside the gene matches. Germline CDR1 and CDR2: LGHNA and YNFKEQ. The CDR3 region is CASSQDPGLAGVEQYF. The CDR3 DNA follows: TGTGCCAGCAGCCAAGATCCGGGACTAGCGGGGGTCGAGCAGTACTTC.

The chain combines TRBV9 with TRBJ2-7, with a tentative D call TRBD1 (5 bases). The CDR3 contains 14 residues. Trimming removed 7 bases at V and 0 bases at J, with 14 bases between. Germline V gene data show CDR1 as SGDLS and CDR2 as YYNGEE. The CDR3 loop is CASSTTGSSYEQYF. The CDR3, as DNA: TGTGCCAGCTCTACCACAGGTTCCTCCTACGAGCAGTACTTC.

The gene calls are TRBV2 and TRBJ2-1, with D unresolved. Trimming pared 6 bases from V and 7 bases from J, leaving 13 bases between. Germline V gives CDR1 SNHLY, CDR2 FYNNEI. The length of the CDR3 is 13 residues. The CDR3, as DNA: TGTGCCAGCAGGTCCTGGACGTCTAATGAGCAGTTCTTC. The encoded protein is CASRSWTSNEQFF.

In the case of this clone: Relative to the germline gene, one junction end is altered; a read error may explain this. The J gene is TRBJ2-6, the V gene TRBV5-4; possibly TRBD1 for D (5 bases). The CDR3 spans 15 residues. The V gene's germline CDR1 is SGHNT and CDR2 YYREEE (reference sequence). The CDR3 DNA sequence: TGTGCCAGCAGGTTGGACATGTCTGGGGCCAACGTCCTGACTTTC. This gives the protein CASRLDMSGANVLTF. Combining the CDR3 with reference TRBV5-4 and TRBJ2-6 gives the whole variable domain ETGVTQSPTHLIKTRGQQVTLRCSSQSGHNTVSWYQQALGQGPQFIFQYYREEENGRGNFPPRFSGLQFPNYSSELNVNALELDDSALYLCASRLDMSGANVLTFGAGSRLTVL.

This clone was observed a single time. The J gene is TRBJ2-1, the V gene TRBV4-1, with 8 bases that match TRBD1. The CDR3 loop spans 16 amino acids. The germline gives CDR1 MGHRA, CDR2 YSYEKL. V dropped 1 base and J dropped 6; count of bases not matched to a gene: 8. The CDR3 coding sequence is TGCGCCAGCAGCCAAGCAGGACAGGGTTGGGGCAATGAGCAGTTCTTC. As protein: CASSQAGQGWGNEQFF.

This sequence joins TRBV28 and TRBJ1-1; 10 nucleotides line up with TRBD1. CDR3 length: 17 residues. Losses at the gene ends were 5 bases for V and 1 base for J; bases not matched to a gene: 10. The germline V gene encodes CDR1 MDHEN and CDR2 SYDVKM. CDR3 in DNA: TGTGCCAGCAGTCTCCGACAGGGGGCTGAGAGGAACACTGAAGCTTTCTTT. Translated: CASSLRQGAERNTEAFF. Full variable domain (remainder filled in from reference TRBV28 and TRBJ1-1): DVKVTQSSRYLVKRTGEKVFLECVQDMDHENMFWYRQDPGLGLRLIYFSYDVKMKEKGDIPEGYSVSREKKERFSLILESASTNQTSMYLCASSLRQGAERNTEAFFGQGTRLTVV.

The chain links TRBV6-6 to TRBJ2-2; D is uncertain. Trimming pared 6 bases from V and 9 bases from J, leaving 17 bases between. CDR1 and CDR2 from the germline V gene are MNHNY and SVGAGI (reference sequence). The CDR3 runs 14 residues. In DNA form, the CDR3 reads TGTGCCAGCAGCTCAGTCAGGTTCCGCCGGGAGCTGTTTTTT. Translated, it gives CASSSVRFRRELFF.

The rearrangement links TRBV15 to TRBJ1-1, with 7 bases identical to TRBD1. CDR3 length: 16 amino acids. Per germline, CDR1 LNHNV and CDR2 YYDKDF (reference sequence). Trimming at V came to 2 bases and at J to 0 bases, leaving 6 bases not matched to a gene. DNA for the CDR3: TGTGCCACCAGCAGACCCCGACAGGGTTTGAACACTGAAGCTTTCTTT. Its translation is CATSRPRQGLNTEAFF.

The chain is built from TRBV7-8 and TRBJ2-3; D gene ambiguous. Trimming removed 4 bases at V and 4 bases at J, with 9 bases between. Germline lookup yields CDR1 SGHVS and CDR2 FQNEAQ. The CDR3 sequence is 13 residues long. CDR3 nucleotides: TGTGCCAGCAGCTACTCCCACCCAGATACGCAGTATTTT. Protein sequence: CASSYSHPDTQYF. Looking up the rest from reference TRBV7-8 and TRBJ2-3 gives the full variable domain: GAGVSQSPRYKVAKRGQDVALRCDPISGHVSLFWYQQALGQGPEFLTYFQNEAQLDKSGLPSDRFFAERPEGSVSTLKIQRTQQEDSAVYLCASSYSHPDTQYFGPGTRLTVL.

V usage is TRBV7-8 and J usage is TRBJ1-1; TRBD1 aligns across 7 bases. Germline V lookup: CDR1 SGHVS, CDR2 FQNEAQ. There are 15 residues in the CDR3. With 1 base clipped from V and 1 base from J, the junction kept 3 bases outside the gene matches. The CDR3 coding sequence is TGTGCCAGCAGCTTAGGACAGGGAGCGAACACTGAAGCTTTCTTT. This codes for CASSLGQGANTEAFF.

The V gene is TRBV5-1, the J gene TRBJ2-7, with 7 bases matching TRBD1. The CDR3 sequence is 16 residues long. The trim removed 3 bases at V and 0 bases at J, leaving 9 bases unmatched. Germline V CDR1 and CDR2: SGHRS, YFSETQ. The CDR3 spells CASSSPSGQSSYEQYF. As DNA, the CDR3 is TGCGCCAGCAGCTCCCCTTCGGGACAGAGCTCCTACGAGCAGTACTTC.

The gene calls are TRBV14 and TRBJ1-2, with TRBD1 matching 8 bases. The CDR3 spans 14 residues. The germline gives CDR1 SGHDN, CDR2 FVKESK. V shed 8 bases, J shed 4 bases, and the junction held 9 bases outside the gene matches. CDR3 nucleotide sequence: TGTGCCAGCCATTTGACAGGGGCCACCTATGGCTACACCTTC. It is translated as CASHLTGATYGYTF.

The gene calls are TRBV7-8 and TRBJ2-7, with 9 bases that match TRBD1. The germline gives CDR1 SGHVS, CDR2 FQNEAQ. Unmatched junction bases numbered 8, after V lost 4 bases and J lost 7 bases. The CDR3 covers 14 residues. Here the CDR3 DNA reads TGTGCCAGCAGCTCGGACAGGGGCCCAATGGAGCAGTACTTC. Amino acid sequence: CASSSDRGPMEQYF.

This clone appeared a single time. The rearrangement joins TRBV9 to TRBJ2-1; 9 bases map to TRBD2. CDR1 SGDLS and CDR2 YYNGEE come from the germline V gene. The CDR3 length is 15 residues. V shed 2 bases, J shed 3 bases, and the junction held 3 bases outside the gene matches. The CDR3: CASSVGTSNYNEQFF. The DNA of the CDR3 is TGTGCCAGCAGCGTTGGGACTAGCAACTACAATGAGCAGTTCTTC.

The V call is TRBV27, the J call TRBJ1-2; a possible D gene is TRBD1 (5 bases). The V end was cut by 6 bases, the J end by 2 bases, with 13 bases between. Germline V lookup: CDR1 MNHEY, CDR2 SMNVEV (reference sequence). The CDR3 runs 14 residues. The CDR3, as DNA: TGTGCCAGCAGATCAGGGTTGGCCAACTATGGCTACACCTTC. Its protein product is CASRSGLANYGYTF.

About this clone: A read error may produce the germline difference seen at one junction end. V is TRBV11-2 and J is TRBJ1-1; D uncertain. Germline CDR1 SGHAT, CDR2 FQNNGV. The CDR3 loop spans 11 amino acids. The CDR3 protein is CASTLNTEAFF. CDR3 sequence (DNA): TGTGCCAGCACCTTAAACACTGAAGCTTTCTTT.

The chain uses TRBV30 and TRBJ2-5; D gene uncertain. The V end was cut by 2 bases, the J end by 5 bases, with 21 bases between. CDR1 and CDR2 from the germline V gene are GTSNPN and SVGIG (reference sequence). The CDR3 is 16 residues long. CDR3 nucleotide sequence: TGTGCCTGGAGTAGCGTGGGCTCCCTGAAAGGGGAGACCCAGTACTTC. Amino acids: CAWSSVGSLKGETQYF.

The chain recombines TRBV9 with TRBJ2-7; tentatively, D is TRBD2 (6 bases). The length of the CDR3 is 18 residues. CDR1 and CDR2 from the germline V gene are SGDLS and YYNGEE. The germline V and J ends were trimmed by 0 bases and 7 bases, with 26 bases remaining between them. The CDR3 here is CASSVEPGSVRRAGEQYF. In DNA form, the CDR3 reads TGTGCCAGCAGCGTAGAGCCCGGATCTGTGAGGAGGGCGGGTGAGCAGTACTTC.

The chain employs TRBV2 and TRBJ1-4; D gene unclear. The CDR3 is 13 amino acids. Trimming took off 1 base at V and 6 bases at J, with 6 bases between the two ends. Germline CDR1 is SNHLY and CDR2 is FYNNEI. CDR3 residues: CASSEVPDEKLFF. As DNA, the CDR3 is TGTGCCAGCAGTGAAGTCCCCGATGAAAAACTGTTTTTT.

This chain links TRBV7-3 with TRBJ2-1, with D perhaps assigned TRBD1 or TRBD2 (5 bases each). CDR1 and CDR2 (germline): SGHTA, FQGTGA. CDR3 length: 13 amino acids. The V end was cut by 5 bases, the J end by 8 bases, with 13 bases between. In DNA, the CDR3 is TGTGCCAGCAGCGATCCGGGGCGGCATGAGCAGTTCTTC. Its translation: CASSDPGRHEQFF. The variable domain in full, with the rest retrieved from reference TRBV7-3 and TRBJ2-1, is GAGVSQTPSNKVTEKGKYVELRCDPISGHTALYWYRQSLGQGPEFLIYFQGTGAADDSGLPNDRFFAVRPEGSVSTLKIQRTERGDSAVYLCASSDPGRHEQFFGPGTRLTVL.